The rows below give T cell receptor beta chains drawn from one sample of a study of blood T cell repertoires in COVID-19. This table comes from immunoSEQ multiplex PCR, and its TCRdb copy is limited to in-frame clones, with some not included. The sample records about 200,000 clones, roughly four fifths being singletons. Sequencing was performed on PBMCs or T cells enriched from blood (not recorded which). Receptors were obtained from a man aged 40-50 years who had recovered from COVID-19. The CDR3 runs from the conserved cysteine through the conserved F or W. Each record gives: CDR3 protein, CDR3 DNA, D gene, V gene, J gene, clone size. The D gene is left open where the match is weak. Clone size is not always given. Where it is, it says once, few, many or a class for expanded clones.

CDR3aa: CASSRGGVLAPYEQYF; CDR3nt: TGTGCCAGCAGCAGAGGCGGTGTACTAGCCCCCTACGAGCAGTACTTC; d_gene: NA; v_gene: TRBV14; j_gene: TRBJ2-7; abundance: NA
CDR3aa: CASSLLGQEETQYF; CDR3nt: TGTGCCAGCAGCTTATTGGGACAGGAAGAGACCCAGTACTTC; d_gene: TRBD1; v_gene: TRBV7-8; j_gene: TRBJ2-5; abundance: NA
CDR3aa: CASSVGGGGGRNEQFF; CDR3nt: TGTGCCAGCAGCGTAGGTGGCGGGGGGGGCCGGAATGAGCAGTTCTTC; d_gene: TRBD2; v_gene: TRBV9; j_gene: TRBJ2-1; abundance: NA
CDR3aa: CASSPTGENGELFF; CDR3nt: TGTGCCAGCAGCCCGACAGGGGAGAACGGGGAGCTGTTTTTT; d_gene: TRBD1; v_gene: TRBV9; j_gene: TRBJ2-2; abundance: NA
CDR3aa: CASSQWTAATNEKLFF; CDR3nt: TGTGCCAGCAGTCAATGGACAGCCGCAACTAATGAAAAACTGTTTTTT; d_gene: NA; v_gene: TRBV5-8; j_gene: TRBJ1-4; abundance: once
CDR3aa: CAISDSTYEQYF; CDR3nt: TGTGCCATCAGTGATAGTACCTACGAGCAGTACTTC; d_gene: NA; v_gene: TRBV10-3; j_gene: TRBJ2-7; abundance: NA
CDR3aa: CASSSASGPPRPDTQYF; CDR3nt: TGTGCCAGCAGTTCGGCTAGCGGCCCCCCCCGCCCAGATACGCAGTATTTT; d_gene: TRBD2; v_gene: TRBV28; j_gene: TRBJ2-3; abundance: NA
CDR3aa: CASSLVWGPRETQYF; CDR3nt: TGTGCCAGCAGCTTGGTGTGGGGGCCCAGGGAGACCCAGTACTTC; d_gene: NA; v_gene: TRBV11-2; j_gene: TRBJ2-5; abundance: once
CDR3aa: CATRAQGMGETQYF; CDR3nt: TGTGCCACCCGGGCCCAGGGGATGGGGGAGACCCAGTACTTC; d_gene: NA; v_gene: TRBV2; j_gene: TRBJ2-5; abundance: NA
CDR3aa: CASSQEGARGYTF; CDR3nt: TGTGCCAGCAGCCAAGAGGGGGCGAGAGGCTACACCTTC; d_gene: NA; v_gene: TRBV3-1/TRBV3-2; j_gene: TRBJ1-2; abundance: NA
CDR3aa: CASSLGGIYEQYF; CDR3nt: TGTGCCAGCAGCCTGGGCGGGATTTACGAGCAGTACTTC; d_gene: NA; v_gene: TRBV3-1/TRBV3-2; j_gene: TRBJ2-7; abundance: once
CDR3aa: CASSGGGTEAFF; CDR3nt: TGTGCCAGCAGTGGGGGGGGCACTGAAGCTTTCTTT; d_gene: NA; v_gene: TRBV12-3/TRBV12-4; j_gene: TRBJ1-1; abundance: once
CDR3aa: CASSAYQPRGQYF; CDR3nt: TGCGCCAGCAGTGCTTATCAGCCCCGGGGGCAGTATTTT; d_gene: NA; v_gene: TRBV4-1; j_gene: TRBJ2-3; abundance: NA
CDR3aa: CASSLGDRYGNTIYF; CDR3nt: TGTGCCAGCAGCTTAGGGGACAGATATGGAAACACCATATATTTT; d_gene: TRBD1; v_gene: TRBV7-8; j_gene: TRBJ1-3; abundance: NA
CDR3aa: CASSPVGRGQETQYF; CDR3nt: TGTGCCAGCAGCCCGGTTGGCCGGGGGCAAGAGACCCAGTACTTC; d_gene: NA; v_gene: TRBV7-2; j_gene: TRBJ2-5; abundance: NA
CDR3aa: CASSQSSGYNEQFF; CDR3nt: TGTGCCAGCAGTCAATCTAGCGGATACAATGAGCAGTTCTTC; d_gene: TRBD2; v_gene: TRBV2; j_gene: TRBJ2-1; abundance: NA
CDR3aa: CASSVASGYNEQFF; CDR3nt: TGTGCCAGCTCAGTCGCTAGCGGTTACAATGAGCAGTTCTTC; d_gene: TRBD2; v_gene: TRBV18; j_gene: TRBJ2-1; abundance: NA
CDR3aa: CASSEWTGSTEAFF; CDR3nt: TGTGCCAGCAGTGAATGGACAGGGTCCACTGAAGCTTTCTTT; d_gene: TRBD1; v_gene: TRBV2; j_gene: TRBJ1-1; abundance: NA
CDR3aa: CASSLGLTGGGEEKLFF; CDR3nt: TGTGCCAGCAGCTTGGGACTCACAGGGGGCGGGGAAGAAAAACTGTTTTTT; d_gene: TRBD1; v_gene: TRBV2; j_gene: TRBJ1-4; abundance: NA
CDR3aa: CATSAGTGTSNYGYTF; CDR3nt: TGTGCCACCAGCGCCGGGACAGGGACATCAAACTATGGCTACACCTTC; d_gene: TRBD1; v_gene: TRBV15; j_gene: TRBJ1-2; abundance: many
CDR3aa: CASMGRTDTQYF; CDR3nt: TGTGCCAGCATGGGCCGCACAGATACGCAGTATTTT; d_gene: NA; v_gene: TRBV6-5; j_gene: TRBJ2-3; abundance: NA
CDR3aa: CASGLRTDTQYF; CDR3nt: TGTGCCAGCGGGCTACGCACAGATACGCAGTATTTT; d_gene: NA; v_gene: TRBV28; j_gene: TRBJ2-3; abundance: NA
CDR3aa: CASRPKAGDSNQPQHF; CDR3nt: TGTGCCAGCCGACCCAAGGCGGGGGATAGCAATCAGCCCCAGCATTTT; d_gene: NA; v_gene: TRBV27; j_gene: TRBJ1-5; abundance: NA
CDR3aa: CASSYPGADTQYF; CDR3nt: TGTGCCAGCAGTTACCCTGGAGCAGATACGCAGTATTTT; d_gene: NA; v_gene: TRBV6-5; j_gene: TRBJ2-3; abundance: NA
CDR3aa: CAISESLAGVQETQYF; CDR3nt: TGTGCCATCAGTGAGTCGCTAGCGGGGGTCCAAGAGACCCAGTACTTC; d_gene: TRBD2; v_gene: TRBV10-3; j_gene: TRBJ2-5; abundance: NA
CDR3aa: CASSQQGAQEKLFF; CDR3nt: TGTGCCAGCAGTCAACAGGGGGCTCAGGAAAAACTGTTTTTT; d_gene: TRBD1; v_gene: TRBV6-5; j_gene: TRBJ1-4; abundance: once
CDR3aa: CASTLTSGTPYNEQFF; CDR3nt: TGTGCCAGCACCCTGACTAGCGGGACCCCATACAATGAGCAGTTCTTC; d_gene: TRBD2; v_gene: TRBV5-4; j_gene: TRBJ2-1; abundance: NA
CDR3aa: CASTFGTVYGYTF; CDR3nt: TGTGCCAGCACATTCGGGACAGTCTATGGCTACACCTTC; d_gene: TRBD1; v_gene: TRBV28; j_gene: TRBJ1-2; abundance: once
CDR3aa: CASSPPTGATGELFF; CDR3nt: TGTGCCAGCTCACCCCCGACAGGGGCCACCGGGGAGCTGTTTTTT; d_gene: TRBD1; v_gene: TRBV18; j_gene: TRBJ2-2; abundance: NA
CDR3aa: CSAQSGRTDTQYF; CDR3nt: TGCAGCGCCCAGAGCGGGAGAACAGATACGCAGTATTTT; d_gene: TRBD2; v_gene: TRBV29-1; j_gene: TRBJ2-3; abundance: NA
CDR3aa: CASSPMAASYNEQFF; CDR3nt: TGTGCCAGCAGCCCAATGGCGGCCTCCTACAATGAGCAGTTCTTC; d_gene: NA; v_gene: TRBV7-3; j_gene: TRBJ2-1; abundance: NA
CDR3aa: CASSGGTGGRTEAFF; CDR3nt: TGTGCCAGCAGCGGGGGGACAGGGGGAAGGACTGAAGCTTTCTTT; d_gene: TRBD1; v_gene: TRBV5-4; j_gene: TRBJ1-1; abundance: once
CDR3aa: CASSFRSGSDEQFF; CDR3nt: TGCGCCAGCAGCTTTCGTAGCGGGAGCGATGAGCAGTTCTTC; d_gene: TRBD2; v_gene: TRBV5-1; j_gene: TRBJ2-1; abundance: NA
CDR3aa: CASSGGSGGYTF; CDR3nt: TGCGCCAGCAGTGGGGGCAGTGGCGGCTACACCTTC; d_gene: NA; v_gene: TRBV10-2; j_gene: TRBJ1-2; abundance: NA
CDR3aa: CASSGMAGTDTQYF; CDR3nt: TGTGCCAGCAGCGGTATGGCAGGCACAGATACGCAGTATTTT; d_gene: NA; v_gene: TRBV9; j_gene: TRBJ2-3; abundance: NA
CDR3aa: CASSQDLSSGFWGTDTQYF; CDR3nt: TGCGCCAGCAGCCAAGATCTGTCTAGCGGGTTTTGGGGCACAGATACGCAGTATTTT; d_gene: TRBD2; v_gene: TRBV4-3; j_gene: TRBJ2-3; abundance: few
CDR3aa: CASSSRTSGYEQYF; CDR3nt: TGTGCCAGCAGCTCCCGGACTAGCGGCTACGAGCAGTACTTC; d_gene: TRBD2; v_gene: TRBV5-4; j_gene: TRBJ2-7; abundance: NA
CDR3aa: CASSFSRADVHNEQFF; CDR3nt: TGTGCCAGCAGTTTCTCTAGAGCGGATGTTCACAATGAGCAGTTCTTC; d_gene: NA; v_gene: TRBV6-6; j_gene: TRBJ2-1; abundance: NA
CDR3aa: CATSRSSGDSNYGYTF; CDR3nt: TGTGCCACCAGCAGATCTTCGGGGGACTCAAACTATGGCTACACCTTC; d_gene: NA; v_gene: TRBV15; j_gene: TRBJ1-2; abundance: NA
CDR3aa: CASSQFRDSVIYGYTF; CDR3nt: TGTGCCAGCAGTCAATTCCGGGACAGTGTAATCTATGGCTACACCTTC; d_gene: TRBD1; v_gene: TRBV2; j_gene: TRBJ1-2; abundance: NA
CDR3aa: CASAPQGILNTEAFF; CDR3nt: TGTGCCAGCGCCCCGCAGGGCATCCTGAACACTGAAGCTTTCTTT; d_gene: NA; v_gene: TRBV27; j_gene: TRBJ1-1; abundance: once
CDR3aa: CASSIAGVNIQYF; CDR3nt: TGTGCCAGTAGTATTGCAGGGGTGAACATTCAGTACTTC; d_gene: NA; v_gene: TRBV19; j_gene: TRBJ2-4; abundance: once
CDR3aa: CATSDRQGLGNQPQHF; CDR3nt: TGTGCCACCAGTGACCGTCAGGGACTGGGCAATCAGCCCCAGCATTTT; d_gene: NA; v_gene: TRBV24-1; j_gene: TRBJ1-5; abundance: NA
CDR3aa: CATSDEGGTQHF; CDR3nt: TGTGCCACCAGTGATGAGGGGGGGACCCAGCATTTT; d_gene: NA; v_gene: TRBV24-1; j_gene: TRBJ1-5; abundance: NA
CDR3aa: CASSIGPDQPQHF; CDR3nt: TGTGCCAGTAGTATTGGGCCGGATCAGCCCCAGCATTTT; d_gene: NA; v_gene: TRBV19; j_gene: TRBJ1-5; abundance: NA
CDR3aa: CASSLAPTGNSIQYF; CDR3nt: TGTGCCAGCAGCTTAGCCCCAACCGGGAACAGCATTCAGTACTTC; d_gene: NA; v_gene: TRBV7-2; j_gene: TRBJ2-4; abundance: NA
CDR3aa: CASSPTGMGNNEQFF; CDR3nt: TGTGCCAGCAGCCCCACAGGGATGGGTAACAATGAGCAGTTCTTC; d_gene: NA; v_gene: TRBV7-9; j_gene: TRBJ2-1; abundance: NA
CDR3aa: CASSLGGRINEKLFF; CDR3nt: TGTGCCAGCAGCTTAGGAGGGAGAATAAACGAAAAACTGTTTTTT; d_gene: NA; v_gene: TRBV7-9; j_gene: TRBJ1-4; abundance: NA
CDR3aa: CASTYGQGNSPLHF; CDR3nt: TGTGCCAGCACCTACGGACAGGGTAATTCACCCCTCCACTTT; d_gene: NA; v_gene: TRBV21-1; j_gene: TRBJ1-6; abundance: few
CDR3aa: CASSPKIRTSGGYNEQFF; CDR3nt: TGTGCCAGTAGTCCAAAAATACGGACTAGCGGTGGCTACAATGAGCAGTTCTTC; d_gene: TRBD2; v_gene: TRBV19; j_gene: TRBJ2-1; abundance: NA
CDR3aa: CASSPVSSYNEQFF; CDR3nt: TGTGCCAGCAGCCCAGTAAGCTCCTACAATGAGCAGTTCTTC; d_gene: NA; v_gene: TRBV5-5; j_gene: TRBJ2-1; abundance: NA
CDR3aa: CASSEWEPGGKTQYF; CDR3nt: TGTGCCAGCAGTGAATGGGAGCCAGGGGGGAAGACCCAGTACTTC; d_gene: NA; v_gene: TRBV25-1; j_gene: TRBJ2-5; abundance: NA
CDR3aa: CASSQTGTGNTIYF; CDR3nt: TGTGCCAGCAGTCAGACAGGGACGGGAAACACCATATATTTT; d_gene: TRBD1; v_gene: TRBV6-5; j_gene: TRBJ1-3; abundance: once
CDR3aa: CASSLAGGRETQYF; CDR3nt: TGTGCCAGCAGCTTAGCTGGAGGGAGAGAGACCCAGTACTTC; d_gene: NA; v_gene: TRBV7-6; j_gene: TRBJ2-5; abundance: NA
CDR3aa: CASSQTTGFTEAFF; CDR3nt: TGTGCCAGCAGCCAGACGACAGGGTTCACTGAAGCTTTCTTT; d_gene: TRBD1; v_gene: TRBV3-1/TRBV3-2; j_gene: TRBJ1-1; abundance: NA
CDR3aa: CASSSQALAASSYNEQFF; CDR3nt: TGTGCCAGCTCTTCTCAAGCTCTAGCGGCGAGCTCCTACAATGAGCAGTTCTTC; d_gene: TRBD2; v_gene: TRBV18; j_gene: TRBJ2-1; abundance: NA
CDR3aa: CASSLTTSGLWGEQFF; CDR3nt: TGTGCCAGCAGCTTAACGACTAGCGGACTCTGGGGTGAGCAGTTCTTC; d_gene: TRBD2; v_gene: TRBV7-2; j_gene: TRBJ2-1; abundance: NA
CDR3aa: CSVEGRAGTGELFF; CDR3nt: TGCAGCGTTGAAGGCCGGGCGGGGACCGGGGAGCTGTTTTTT; d_gene: NA; v_gene: TRBV29-1; j_gene: TRBJ2-2; abundance: NA